What follows are 15 T cell receptor beta chains derived from one specimen sequenced in a study of blood T cell repertoires in COVID-19. The assay was immunoSEQ multiplex PCR, and TCRdb's table has in-frame clones only and misses some. The data contain roughly 65,000 clones, about nine tenths of them singletons. The sequencing input was peripheral blood. These receptors all stem from a man between 60 and 75 years old with acute or convalescent COVID-19.

The gene calls are TRBV10-2 and TRBJ2-2, with 11 bases fitting TRBD1. V lost 7 bases to trimming and J lost 5 bases; unmatched junction nucleotides: 9. This CDR3 comprises 16 residues. From germline, CDR1 is WSHSY and CDR2 SAAADI. DNA for the CDR3: TGCGCCAGCACCAACCGGGGGACAGGGGGTACCGGGGAGCTGTTTTTT. Protein sequence: CASTNRGTGGTGELFF.

This clone was recorded once. The chain is built from TRBV6-5 and TRBJ2-7; 12 nucleotides align to TRBD1. The CDR3 runs to 14 residues. From germline, CDR1 is MNHEY and CDR2 SVGAGI. Trimming cost V 5 bases and J 6 bases; bases outside gene matches: 5. CDR3 residues: CASSTRDRGPEQYF. The CDR3 DNA sequence: TGTGCCAGCAGTACTAGGGACAGGGGGCCCGAGCAGTACTTC.

The V gene is TRBV11-2, the J gene TRBJ2-2, with TRBD2 matching over 10 bases. J gave up 1 base and V 3 bases, and 2 bases lay outside the gene matches. Per germline, CDR1 SGHAT and CDR2 FQNNGV. There are 16 residues in the CDR3. The CDR3 nucleotides are TGTGCCAGCAGCTTGTTAGCGGGGGGGAACACCGGGGAGCTGTTTTTT. It is translated as CASSLLAGGNTGELFF.

The V and J genes are TRBV5-1 and TRBJ1-5, with TRBD1 matching over 8 bases. After removal of 2 bases from V and 10 bases from J, the junction contained 5 bases not matched to a gene. Germline-derived CDR1 and CDR2 are SGHRS and YFSETQ. The CDR3 runs 13 residues. The CDR3 region is CASSFGTGEPQHF. DNA for the CDR3: TGCGCCAGCAGCTTTGGGACAGGAGAACCCCAGCATTTT. Full variable domain (missing parts from reference TRBV5-1 and TRBJ1-5): KAGVTQTPRYLIKTRGQQVTLSCSPISGHRSVSWYQQTPGQGLQFLFEYFSETQRNKGNFPGRFSGRQFSNSRSEMNVSTLELGDSALYLCASSFGTGEPQHFGDGTRLSIL.

The J gene is TRBJ1-6, the V gene TRBV9; no clear D gene. The CDR3 spans 13 residues. CDR1 is SGDLS and CDR2 is YYNGEE in the germline V gene. The V end lost 1 base, the J end lost 4 bases, and 3 bases lay between the germline ends. In DNA form, the CDR3 reads TGTGCCAGCAGCGTACAGTATAATTCACCCCTCCACTTT. This sequence encodes CASSVQYNSPLHF.

This chain links TRBV30 with TRBJ2-1; tentatively, D is TRBD1 (6 bases). Deletions cut 2 bases from V and 10 bases from J, with 15 bases between. Germline V gene data show CDR1 as GTSNPN and CDR2 as SVGIG (reference sequence). This CDR3 has 13 amino acids. CDR3 in amino acids: CAWSLPGQLEQFF. The CDR3 DNA sequence: TGTGCCTGGAGTCTCCCCGGACAGCTAGAGCAGTTCTTC.

A few counts support this clone. This rearrangement joins TRBV30 to TRBJ1-1; D is unclear. Germline V gene sequence: CDR1 GTSNPN, CDR2 SVGIG (reference sequence). This CDR3 region has 13 residues. Trimming removed 0 bases at V and 2 bases at J, with 7 bases between. CDR3 sequence reads: CAWSVKLNTEAFF. The CDR3 DNA is TGTGCCTGGAGTGTGAAGCTTAACACTGAAGCTTTCTTT.

The gene calls are TRBV19 and TRBJ1-5; maybe TRBD1 (5 bases). Germline lookup yields CDR1 LNHDA and CDR2 SQIVND (reference sequence). The CDR3 sequence is 17 residues long. Trimming left V 4 bases short and J 1 base short, with 17 bases between. CDR3 coding DNA: TGTGCCAGTAGTACCCGACTCAGGGTAGGAAGCAATCAGCCCCAGCATTTT. This encodes CASSTRLRVGSNQPQHF. The whole variable domain, filled in from reference TRBV19 and TRBJ1-5, reads DGGITQSPKYLFRKEGQNVTLSCEQNLNHDAMYWYRQDPGQGLRLIYYSQIVNDFQKGDIAEGYSVSREKKESFPLTVTSAQKNPTAFYLCASSTRLRVGSNQPQHFGDGTRLSIL.

The chain links TRBV5-1 to TRBJ2-1; 7 bases are a match to TRBD2. Germline V gene lookup returns CDR1 SGHRS and CDR2 YFSETQ. This CDR3 is 13 amino acids long. V was clipped by 7 bases and J by 8 bases; unmatched bases: 9. The CDR3 bases are TGCGCCAGCGGGGAATCAGGGAGGGATGAGCAGTTCTTC. It is translated as CASGESGRDEQFF.

V is TRBV6-6 and J is TRBJ2-4; TRBD2 aligns across 8 bases. The CDR3 length is 18 residues. Trimming at V came to 5 bases and at J to 0 bases, leaving 12 bases not matched to a gene. The germline CDR1 and CDR2 sequences are MNHNY and SVGAGI (reference sequence). CDR3 in amino acids: CASSRLSPAGGAKNIQYF. CDR3 in DNA: TGTGCCAGCAGTCGTTTAAGTCCCGCGGGGGGAGCCAAAAACATTCAGTACTTC.

This chain links TRBV29-1 with TRBJ1-1; no reliable D call. This CDR3 comprises 12 residues. V was trimmed by 6 bases and J by 4 bases, leaving 12 bases between them. The V gene's germline CDR1 is SQVTM and CDR2 ANQGSEA. CDR3 bases: TGCAGCGTAGGGAGCCGGCCCACTGAAGCTTTCTTT. Translating gives CSVGSRPTEAFF.

The chain is built from TRBV5-4 and TRBJ2-2; TRBD1 matches at 10 bases. The CDR3 is 16 amino acids. CDR1 and CDR2 (germline): SGHNT, YYREEE (reference sequence). V lost 4 bases to trimming and J lost 1 base; unmatched junction nucleotides: 4. The CDR3 sequence is CASSTRTGGNTGELFF. CDR3 bases: TGTGCCAGCAGCACCAGGACAGGGGGGAACACCGGGGAGCTGTTTTTT.

This clone was seen once. The chain employs TRBV9 and TRBJ1-2; TRBD1 is a possible D gene (6 bases). The CDR3 covers 15 residues. The V end lost 3 bases, the J end lost 4 bases, and 16 bases lay between the germline ends. Germline CDR1 SGDLS, CDR2 YYNGEE. Here the CDR3 reads CASSARTGSAYGYTF. CDR3 DNA sequence: TGTGCCAGCAGCGCCCGCACAGGGTCCGCCTATGGCTACACCTTC. The full variable domain, with the rest looked up from reference TRBV9 and TRBJ1-2, is DSGVTQTPKHLITATGQRVTLRCSPRSGDLSVYWYQQSLDQGLQFLIQYYNGEERAKGNILERFSAQQFPDLHSELNLSSLELGDSALYFCASSARTGSAYGYTFGSGTRLTVV.

J is TRBJ1-5 and V is TRBV6-6, with TRBD1 as a possible D gene (6 bases). V was cut by 5 bases and J by 2 bases, with 13 bases left in between. The CDR3 totals 15 residues. Looked up from germline, CDR1 is MNHNY and CDR2 is SVGAGI (reference sequence). The CDR3 nucleotides read TGTGCCAGCAGTCGCCCGGACAGACGCAATCAGCCCCAGCATTTT. This translates into CASSRPDRRNQPQHF.

This rearrangement joins TRBV19 to TRBJ2-2; D remains unclear. CDR3 length: 12 residues. Trimming removed 9 bases from V and 4 bases from J, with 9 bases in between. The germline gives CDR1 LNHDA, CDR2 SQIVND (reference sequence). This CDR3 reads CASRSTTGELFF. The CDR3, as DNA: TGTGCCAGCCGTTCTACCACCGGGGAGCTGTTTTTT. The whole variable domain, filled in from reference TRBV19 and TRBJ2-2, reads DGGITQSPKYLFRKEGQNVTLSCEQNLNHDAMYWYRQDPGQGLRLIYYSQIVNDFQKGDIAEGYSVSREKKESFPLTVTSAQKNPTAFYLCASRSTTGELFFGEGSRLTVL.